One sample yielded the 18 T cell receptor beta chains listed below, sequenced in a study of blood T cell repertoires in COVID-19 (dated by TCRdb to the early 2020s). Libraries were prepared through the immunoSEQ multiplex PCR assay. Sourced from immuneACCESS, this table was stored by TCRdb with only in-frame sequences that have V and J called. A share of the clones is absent; for the studies checked, an unresolved V gene accounts for under half, and the remainder has no known explanation. This sample holds approximately 270,000 clones; approximately 85% were observed only once. The ten largest clones represent about 11% of the sample. Sequenced: peripheral blood. These receptor sequences come from a woman in her 70s with acute or convalescent COVID-19.

The rearrangement joins TRBV5-6 to TRBJ1-3; D gene uncertain. Germline CDR1 reads SGHDT; CDR2 reads YYEEEE. This CDR3 region has 13 residues. V was clipped by 2 bases and J by 9 bases, with 12 bases between them. DNA of the CDR3: TGTGCCAGCAGCTTCTGGGAGGGAGCCACCATATATTTT. It translates to CASSFWEGATIYF.

V is TRBV25-1 and J is TRBJ2-5, with TRBD1 as a possible D gene (5 bases). Per germline, CDR1 MGHDK and CDR2 SYGVNS. The CDR3 has 15 residues. Trimming removed 4 bases at V and 3 bases at J, with 15 bases between. Here the CDR3 reads CASSGNQGSKETQYF. The DNA for the CDR3 is TGTGCCAGCAGTGGAAACCAGGGATCGAAAGAGACCCAGTACTTC.

The chain is built from TRBV20-1 and TRBJ1-1; 7 bases fit TRBD1. The CDR3 has 14 amino acids. Germline V gene data show CDR1 as DFQATT and CDR2 as SNEGSKA (reference sequence). The ends lost 3 bases at V and 1 base at J; junction bases unmatched: 5. CDR3 DNA sequence: TGCAGTGCTAGTAAGGGACAGAAGAACACTGAAGCTTTCTTT. It specifies CSASKGQKNTEAFF.

This chain links TRBV6-6 with TRBJ1-1; D not certain. The CDR3 spans 14 residues. The germline CDR1 and CDR2 sequences are MNHNY and SVGAGI (reference sequence). V dropped 5 bases and J dropped 9 bases, with 19 bases sitting between them. As DNA, the CDR3 is TGTGCCAGCAGTATCTTACCCGATGGCACGAAAGCTTTCTTT. This encodes CASSILPDGTKAFF.

The rearrangement links TRBV27 to TRBJ2-7, with 11 bases matching TRBD2. The CDR3 runs 17 residues. V lost 6 bases and J lost 0; bases outside the gene matches: 10. CDR1 and CDR2 from the germline V gene are MNHEY and SMNVEV (reference sequence). The CDR3 sequence is CASRPGLAVHSSYEQYF. The DNA for the CDR3 is TGTGCCAGCAGGCCGGGACTAGCGGTCCACAGCTCCTACGAGCAGTACTTC.

This clone was picked up a small number of times. J is TRBJ1-1 and V is TRBV7-9; D gene ambiguous. Germline V gene sequence: CDR1 SEHNR, CDR2 FQNEAQ (reference sequence). The CDR3 covers 12 residues. V lost 6 bases to trimming and J lost 7 bases, with 12 bases between them. CDR3 coding DNA: TGTGCCAGCAGTGCTGGAGGTTTTGAAGCTTTCTTT. Encoded protein: CASSAGGFEAFF.

There are many counts of this clone. The V and J genes are TRBV2 and TRBJ1-1; a possible D gene is TRBD1 (5 bases). This CDR3 contains 12 residues. V dropped 9 bases and J dropped 1 base, with 9 bases sitting between them. Per germline, CDR1 SNHLY and CDR2 FYNNEI. Here the CDR3 reads CASRQSNTEAFF. The CDR3 nucleotides are TGTGCCAGTCGACAGTCGAACACTGAAGCTTTCTTT.

V usage is TRBV2 and J usage is TRBJ2-6, with TRBD1 as a possible D gene (6 bases). V was clipped by 8 bases and J by 0 bases, with 17 bases between them. The CDR3 runs 17 residues. Germline loops: CDR1 SNHLY, CDR2 FYNNEI. CDR3 sequence (DNA): TGTGCCAGCTCGCAGGGACATACTTACTCTGGGGCCAACGTCCTGACTTTC. Amino acid sequence: CASSQGHTYSGANVLTF. Drawing the rest from reference TRBV2 and TRBJ2-6, the complete variable domain is EPEVTQTPSHQVTQMGQEVILRCVPISNHLYFYWYRQILGQKVEFLVSFYNNEISEKSEIFDDQFSVERPDGSNFTLKIRSTKLEDSAMYFCASSQGHTYSGANVLTFGAGSRLTVL.

This sequence joins TRBV7-9 and TRBJ1-3; D remains unclear. The germline V and J ends were trimmed by 5 bases and 4 bases, with 6 bases remaining between them. The CDR3 is 12 residues long. Per germline, CDR1 SEHNR and CDR2 FQNEAQ (reference sequence). The CDR3 DNA sequence: TGTGCCAGCAGCCCGAGCGGAAACACCATATATTTT. Translating gives CASSPSGNTIYF.

The chain employs TRBV11-2 and TRBJ2-1, with 8 nucleotides matching TRBD2. The CDR3 is 16 residues long. Germline V gene data show CDR1 as SGHAT and CDR2 as FQNNGV. The V and J ends lost 1 base and 6 bases, in that order; junction bases with no gene match: 8. The CDR3 here is CASSLVRAGGRNEQFF. In DNA form, the CDR3 reads TGTGCCAGCAGCTTAGTAAGGGCGGGGGGACGCAATGAGCAGTTCTTC.

The chain employs TRBV5-6 and TRBJ1-1; a possible D gene is TRBD1 (5 bases). The V and J ends lost 4 bases and 8 bases respectively, with 12 bases between them. Looked up from germline, CDR1 is SGHDT and CDR2 is YYEEEE. The CDR3 spans 12 residues. The CDR3 loop reads CASSRGLREAFF. Here the CDR3 DNA reads TGTGCCAGCAGCAGGGGATTACGAGAAGCTTTCTTT.

This sequence joins TRBV12-3 or TRBV12-4 and TRBJ1-1, with a possible D match to TRBD1 (5 bases). The CDR3 is 12 amino acids. The V end was cut by 3 bases, the J end by 11 bases, with 13 bases between. DNA of the CDR3: TGTGCCAGCAGTTTTCAGGGTCTGGGGGCTTTCTTT. Amino acids: CASSFQGLGAFF.

The rearrangement joins TRBV3-1 (or the pseudogene TRBV3-2) to TRBJ1-2, with 8 bases aligning to TRBD1. The CDR3 covers 15 residues. V dropped 5 bases and J dropped 6; count of bases not matched to a gene: 11. In germline, CDR1 is LGHDT, CDR2 YNNKEL (reference sequence). This chain's CDR3 is CASSAGQGRRNGYTF. CDR3 bases: TGTGCCAGCAGCGCCGGACAGGGTAGAAGAAATGGCTACACCTTC.

The V gene is TRBV6-4, the J gene TRBJ1-2; 7 bases map to TRBD1. This CDR3 region has 11 residues. The germline V gene has CDR1 MRHNA and CDR2 SNTAGT. The CDR3 nucleotides read TGTGCTGGGACAGAGGTCGATGGCTACACCTTC. Its protein is CAGTEVDGYTF.

The chain has TRBV3-1 (or the pseudogene TRBV3-2) and TRBJ2-3; D unresolved. The germline CDR1 and CDR2 sequences are LGHDT and YNNKEL (reference sequence). V shed 5 bases and J shed 5 bases, with 11 bases lying between them. The CDR3 is made up of 13 amino acids. DNA of the CDR3: TGTGCCAGCAGCGCATCGATCGGAGATACGCAGTATTTT. This encodes CASSASIGDTQYF.

The DNA for the CDR3 is TGTGCCAGCGGCACCCGGGGGAGAGCCTACAATGAGCAGTTCTTC. It is translated as CASGTRGRAYNEQFF. The V call is TRBV27, the J call TRBJ2-1, with D possibly being TRBD2 (6 bases). From germline, CDR1 is MNHEY and CDR2 SMNVEV (reference sequence). CDR3 size: 15 residues. V was pared by 8 bases and J by 2 bases, with 16 bases between.

J is TRBJ1-1 and V is TRBV18; 8 bases are shared with TRBD1. Germline CDR1 reads KGHSH; CDR2 reads LQKENI. The CDR3 sequence is 13 residues long. J lost 6 bases, V lost 2 bases, and 2 bases had no gene match. CDR3 region: CASSPEQGAEAFF. CDR3 nucleotide sequence: TGTGCCAGCTCACCAGAACAGGGGGCTGAAGCTTTCTTT.

This clone appeared a few times. This chain's CDR3 is CASSFQGPGTPLHF. The CDR3 bases are TGTGCCAGCAGCTTCCAGGGGCCCGGGACACCCCTCCACTTT. The rearrangement links TRBV7-2 to TRBJ1-6; a possible D gene is TRBD1 (6 bases). CDR1 and CDR2 from the germline V gene are SGHTA and FQGNSA. The CDR3 sequence is 14 residues long. Deletions cut 3 bases from V and 11 bases from J, with 14 bases between.